The source of this TCR beta chain is a study of radiotherapy plus CTLA-4 blockade in lung cancer. Assay: immunoSEQ multiplex PCR; the TCRdb copy retains only in-frame clones and omits some. Counted here are 40,000 or so clones, about 86% occurring once; the ten biggest clones make up 22%. Deletions cut 2 bases from V and 2 bases from J, with 10 bases between. The CDR3 contains 15 residues. Germline V CDR1 and CDR2: MDHEN, SYDVKM. Sequenced material: peripheral blood, taken from a patient treated with radiotherapy plus ipilimumab. The sequence came from a human donor with non-small cell lung cancer whose response to radiotherapy plus ipilimumab could not be evaluated. The chain has TRBV28 and TRBJ1-5; D gene uncertain. The CDR3 DNA sequence: TGTGCCAGCAGTTTAATTCGCCGGGGCAATCAGCCCCAGCATTTT. This codes for CASSLIRRGNQPQHF.